Shown below are 17 T cell receptor beta chains from a single sample sequenced in a study of blood T cells in healthy people across ages. Sample-barcoded 5' priming and a J-beta primer mix drove a second PCR of 7 to 11 cycles. TCRdb ran MiXCR on the 5' RACE reads and lists one entry per CDR3 protein. The sample carries fewer than 2 million distinct CDR3 sequences, approximately 40% recorded once. Source material: blood. These receptors originate from a human donor in good health.

This chain connects TRBV4-1 to TRBJ1-2, with 7 bases lining up with TRBD1. Germline-derived CDR1 and CDR2 are MGHRA and YSYEKL. This CDR3 has 20 residues. Trimming removed 4 bases from V and 2 bases from J; junction bases left unmatched: 22. The CDR3 here is CASSPPGITDREEANYGYTF. Written as DNA, the CDR3 is TGCGCCAGCAGCCCCCCCGGGATTACAGACAGGGAAGAGGCGAACTATGGCTACACCTTC.

This clonotype came up a few times. The rearrangement joins TRBV7-8 to TRBJ2-7, with 7 bases matching TRBD1. J was trimmed by 6 bases and V by 4 bases; bases with no gene match: 12. The CDR3 is 15 amino acids. Germline CDR1 reads SGHVS; CDR2 reads FQNEAQ. The CDR3, as DNA: TGTGCCAGCAGCTCCCGGACAGGAATGTCGGGCGAGCAGTACTTC. This codes for CASSSRTGMSGEQYF. The complete variable domain, with remaining parts taken from reference TRBV7-8 and TRBJ2-7, reads GAGVSQSPRYKVAKRGQDVALRCDPISGHVSLFWYQQALGQGPEFLTYFQNEAQLDKSGLPSDRFFAERPEGSVSTLKIQRTQQEDSAVYLCASSSRTGMSGEQYFGPGTRLTVT.

The table lists this clonotype with many counts. The gene calls are TRBV7-2 and TRBJ1-4; possibly TRBD1 for D (5 bases). The germline CDR1 and CDR2 sequences are SGHTA and FQGNSA. CDR3 length equals 14 residues. Trimming removed 3 bases at V and 7 bases at J, with 12 bases between. DNA of the CDR3: TGTGCCAGCAGCTTTGGGGGGATGGCTGAAAAACTGTTTTTT. It is translated as CASSFGGMAEKLFF. Complete variable domain (other parts from reference TRBV7-2 and TRBJ1-4): GAGVSQSPSNKVTEKGKDVELRCDPISGHTALYWYRQSLGQGLEFLIYFQGNSAPDKSGLPSDRFSAERTGGSVSTLTIQRTQQEDSAVYLCASSFGGMAEKLFFGSGTQLSVL.

This clonotype was counted only a few times. This chain uses TRBV19 with TRBJ2-5; D unresolved. The CDR3 covers 14 residues. The V and J ends lost 7 bases and 1 base respectively, with 13 bases between them. CDR1 LNHDA and CDR2 SQIVND come from the germline V gene (reference sequence). CDR3 DNA: TGTGCCAGTAAGGCCCTGGACCGCCAAGAGACCCAGTACTTC. It translates to CASKALDRQETQYF.

The chain joins TRBV7-2 to TRBJ2-7; D is perhaps TRBD2 (6 bases). CDR1 SGHTA and CDR2 FQGNSA come from the germline V gene. V was cut by 1 base and J by 0 bases, with 13 bases left in between. The CDR3 sequence is 16 residues long. The CDR3: CASSLEAGGSSYEQYF. CDR3 nucleotide sequence: TGTGCCAGCAGCTTAGAAGCGGGCGGGTCCTCCTACGAGCAGTACTTC.

This clonotype has more than one count but fewer than ten. The chain has TRBV2 and TRBJ2-1; 9 bases line up with TRBD1. Trimming cost V 8 bases and J 7 bases; bases outside gene matches: 6. This CDR3 spans 13 amino acids. Per the germline V gene, CDR1 is SNHLY and CDR2 is FYNNEI. CDR3 protein: CASRDREMNEQFF. The CDR3 nucleotides read TGTGCCAGCCGGGACAGGGAAATGAATGAGCAGTTCTTC.

The chain carries TRBV20-1 and TRBJ2-7; perhaps TRBD2 as D (6 bases). Germline values: CDR1 DFQATT, CDR2 SNEGSKA (reference sequence). V was cut by 7 bases and J by 1 base, with 17 bases left in between. The CDR3 has 14 amino acids. The CDR3, as DNA: TGCAGTGTTCTGCGGGACGGGGCGTCCTACGAGCAGTACTTC. This translates into CSVLRDGASYEQYF.

The chain links TRBV4-2 to TRBJ1-3; D call uncertain. Trimming removed 5 bases from V and 4 bases from J, with 12 bases in between. The germline V gene encodes CDR1 LGHNA and CDR2 YNFKEQ. The CDR3 is 14 residues long. The CDR3 loop is CASSKAEMGNTIYF. CDR3 DNA: TGTGCCAGCAGCAAGGCGGAGATGGGAAACACCATATATTTT.

The rearrangement uses TRBV2 and TRBJ1-1; D gene ambiguous. Trimming cost V 2 bases and J 6 bases, with 10 bases left between them. The CDR3 covers 13 residues. Per the germline V gene, CDR1 is SNHLY and CDR2 is FYNNEI. For the CDR3, the DNA is TGTGCCAGCAGTGAACAGCGGGGTGCTGAAGCTTTCTTT. Translating gives CASSEQRGAEAFF. The whole variable domain, filled in from reference TRBV2 and TRBJ1-1, reads EPEVTQTPSHQVTQMGQEVILRCVPISNHLYFYWYRQILGQKVEFLVSFYNNEISEKSEIFDDQFSVERPDGSNFTLKIRSTKLEDSAMYFCASSEQRGAEAFFGQGTRLTVV.

This clonotype was detected a few times. The chain combines TRBV9 with TRBJ2-7; a possible D gene is TRBD2 (6 bases). Looked up from germline, CDR1 is SGDLS and CDR2 is YYNGEE. The CDR3 sequence is 15 residues long. V lost 0 bases and J lost 6, with 16 bases in between. The CDR3 loop is CASSVGRETPLEQYF. CDR3 sequence (DNA): TGTGCCAGCAGCGTAGGGAGGGAGACACCTCTCGAGCAGTACTTC.

This clonotype was detected only a few times. The rearrangement links TRBV4-2 to TRBJ1-6, with 7 bases matching TRBD1. The V gene end was trimmed by 0 bases and the J gene end by 5 bases; junction bases not matched to a gene: 10. This CDR3 is built from 18 residues. Germline V CDR1 and CDR2: LGHNA, YNFKEQ. CDR3 loop: CASSQDRKGTVDNSPLHF. The CDR3 DNA reads as TGTGCCAGCAGCCAAGATCGTAAGGGGACAGTTGATAATTCACCCCTCCACTTT.

There are many counts of this clonotype. The genes are TRBV11-1 and TRBJ2-3; no reliable D call. The V end was cut by 3 bases, the J end by 0 bases, with 10 bases between. Germline V gene data show CDR1 as SGHAT and CDR2 as FQDESV (reference sequence). The CDR3 loop spans 15 amino acids. CDR3 in DNA: TGTGCCAGCAGCTTGGACGGATTAAGCACAGATACGCAGTATTTT. This gives the protein CASSLDGLSTDTQYF.

In this sample, this clonotype turned up once. V and J are TRBV15 and TRBJ1-2, with TRBD1 matching 9 bases. This CDR3 contains 17 residues. The germline V gene has CDR1 LNHNV and CDR2 YYDKDF (reference sequence). The ends lost 0 bases at V and 4 bases at J; junction bases unmatched: 9. The CDR3 DNA reads as TGTGCCACCAGCAGAGATGGAGGGGACAGGGCCTTCTATGGCTACACCTTC. Its translation: CATSRDGGDRAFYGYTF.

The chain is built from TRBV11-2 and TRBJ2-7; 7 bases map to TRBD2. Trimming removed 1 base from V and 0 bases from J; junction bases left unmatched: 12. This CDR3 has 18 amino acids. In germline, CDR1 is SGHAT, CDR2 FQNNGV. The CDR3: CASSLVASASGLSYEQYF. Here the CDR3 DNA reads TGTGCCAGCAGCTTAGTAGCGTCTGCTAGCGGACTCTCCTACGAGCAGTACTTC. Full variable domain (remainder filled in from reference TRBV11-2 and TRBJ2-7): EAGVAQSPRYKIIEKRQSVAFWCNPISGHATLYWYQQILGQGPKLLIQFQNNGVVDDSQLPKDRFSAERLKGVDSTLKIQPAKLEDSAVYLCASSLVASASGLSYEQYFGPGTRLTVT.

The chain combines TRBV25-1 with TRBJ1-2; no definite D call. The germline V gene encodes CDR1 MGHDK and CDR2 SYGVNS. The length of the CDR3 is 16 residues. V was trimmed by 0 bases and J by 6 bases, leaving 17 bases between them. The CDR3, as DNA: TGTGCCAGCAGTGAATACTTCGCCGGGCCACCGAATGGCTACACCTTC. Translating it yields CASSEYFAGPPNGYTF.

There are many counts of this clonotype. The genes are TRBV30 and TRBJ1-5, with D perhaps TRBD1 (5 bases). Germline V gives CDR1 GTSNPN, CDR2 SVGIG (reference sequence). CDR3 length: 15 amino acids. V dropped 1 base and J dropped 5 bases, with 15 bases sitting between them. CDR3 amino acids: CAWSGRGGSYQPQHF. CDR3 bases: TGTGCCTGGAGTGGCCGGGGGGGTTCCTATCAGCCCCAGCATTTT.

A few counts support this clonotype. The DNA of the CDR3 is TGTGCCAGCAGCCCCCGGACAGCGCACGAGTACCAAGAGACCCAGTACTTC. Protein sequence: CASSPRTAHEYQETQYF. The V and J genes are TRBV9 and TRBJ2-5, with D possibly TRBD1 on 6 matching bases. The germline V gene has CDR1 SGDLS and CDR2 YYNGEE. With 4 bases removed from V and 0 bases from J, the gap between germline ends came to 19 bases. The CDR3 runs 17 residues.